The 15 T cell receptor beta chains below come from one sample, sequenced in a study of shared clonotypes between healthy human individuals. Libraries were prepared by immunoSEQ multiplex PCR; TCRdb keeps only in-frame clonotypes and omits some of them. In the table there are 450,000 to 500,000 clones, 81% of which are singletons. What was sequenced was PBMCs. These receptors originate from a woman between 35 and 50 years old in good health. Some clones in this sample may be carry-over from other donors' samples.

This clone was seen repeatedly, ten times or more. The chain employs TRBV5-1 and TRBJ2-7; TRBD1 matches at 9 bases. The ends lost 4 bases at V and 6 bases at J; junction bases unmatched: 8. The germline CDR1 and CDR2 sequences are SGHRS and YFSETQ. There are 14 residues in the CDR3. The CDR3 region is CASSADTGGREQYF. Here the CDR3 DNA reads TGCGCCAGCAGCGCCGATACAGGGGGCCGCGAGCAGTACTTC.

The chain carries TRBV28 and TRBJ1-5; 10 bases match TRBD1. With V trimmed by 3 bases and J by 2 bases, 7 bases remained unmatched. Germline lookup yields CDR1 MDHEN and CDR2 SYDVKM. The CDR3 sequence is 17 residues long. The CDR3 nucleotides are TGTGCCAGCAGTTTGGGGACAGGGGTGAGTGGCAATCAGCCCCAGCATTTT. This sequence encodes CASSLGTGVSGNQPQHF.

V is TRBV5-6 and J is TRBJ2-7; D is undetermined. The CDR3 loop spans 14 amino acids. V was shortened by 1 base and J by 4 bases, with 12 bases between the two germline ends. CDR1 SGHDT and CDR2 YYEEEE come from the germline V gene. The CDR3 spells CASSLYSKPYEQYF. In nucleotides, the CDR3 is TGTGCCAGCAGCTTGTACAGCAAACCTTACGAGCAGTACTTC.

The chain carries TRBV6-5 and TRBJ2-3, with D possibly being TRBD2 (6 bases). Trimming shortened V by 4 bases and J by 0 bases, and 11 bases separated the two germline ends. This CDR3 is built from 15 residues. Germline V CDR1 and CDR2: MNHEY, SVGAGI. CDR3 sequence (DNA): TGTGCCAGCAGTTCTAGCGTAACTAGCACAGATACGCAGTATTTT. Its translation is CASSSSVTSTDTQYF.

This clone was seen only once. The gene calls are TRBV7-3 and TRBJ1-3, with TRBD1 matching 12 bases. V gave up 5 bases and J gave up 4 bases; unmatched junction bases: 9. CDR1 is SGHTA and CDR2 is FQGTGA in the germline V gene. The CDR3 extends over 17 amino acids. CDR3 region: CASSPAGQGARGNTIYF. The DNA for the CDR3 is TGTGCCAGCAGCCCGGCGGGACAGGGGGCGCGAGGAAACACCATATATTTT.

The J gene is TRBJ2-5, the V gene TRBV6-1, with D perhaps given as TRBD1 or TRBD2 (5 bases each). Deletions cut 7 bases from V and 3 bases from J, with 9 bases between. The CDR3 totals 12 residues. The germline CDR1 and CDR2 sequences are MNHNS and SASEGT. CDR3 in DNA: TGTGCCAGCACGCAGGGAGAAGAGACCCAGTACTTC. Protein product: CASTQGEETQYF.

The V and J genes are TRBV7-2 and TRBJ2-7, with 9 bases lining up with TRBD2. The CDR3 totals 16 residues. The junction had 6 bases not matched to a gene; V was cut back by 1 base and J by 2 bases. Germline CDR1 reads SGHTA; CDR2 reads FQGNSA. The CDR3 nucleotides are TGTGCCAGCAGCTTAGGCGGGACTAGCTTAGCCTACGAGCAGTACTTC. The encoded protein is CASSLGGTSLAYEQYF. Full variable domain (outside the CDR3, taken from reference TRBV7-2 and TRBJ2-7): GAGVSQSPSNKVTEKGKDVELRCDPISGHTALYWYRQSLGQGLEFLIYFQGNSAPDKSGLPSDRFSAERTGGSVSTLTIQRTQQEDSAVYLCASSLGGTSLAYEQYFGPGTRLTVT.

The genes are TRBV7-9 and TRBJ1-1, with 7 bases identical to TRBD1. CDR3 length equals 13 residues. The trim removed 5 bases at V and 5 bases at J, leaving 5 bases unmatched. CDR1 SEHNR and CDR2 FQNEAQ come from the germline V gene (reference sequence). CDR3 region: CASSLTGWTEAFF. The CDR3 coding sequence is TGTGCCAGCAGCCTGACAGGGTGGACTGAAGCTTTCTTT.

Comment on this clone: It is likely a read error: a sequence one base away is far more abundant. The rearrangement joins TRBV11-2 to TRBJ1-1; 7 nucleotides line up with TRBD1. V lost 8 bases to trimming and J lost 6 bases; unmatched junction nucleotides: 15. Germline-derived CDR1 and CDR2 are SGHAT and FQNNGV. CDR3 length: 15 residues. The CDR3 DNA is TGTGCCAGCGGCGGAGGGGGCGGGTGGTACGCTGAAGCTTTCTTT. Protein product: CASGGGGGWYAEAFF.

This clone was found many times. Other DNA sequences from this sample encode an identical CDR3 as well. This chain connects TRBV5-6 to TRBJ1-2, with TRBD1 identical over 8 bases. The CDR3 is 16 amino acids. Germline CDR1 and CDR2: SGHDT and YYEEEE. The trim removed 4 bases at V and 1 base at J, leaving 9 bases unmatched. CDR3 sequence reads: CASSPDRAFLNYGYTF. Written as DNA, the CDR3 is TGTGCCAGCAGCCCGGACAGGGCTTTCCTTAACTATGGCTACACCTTC.

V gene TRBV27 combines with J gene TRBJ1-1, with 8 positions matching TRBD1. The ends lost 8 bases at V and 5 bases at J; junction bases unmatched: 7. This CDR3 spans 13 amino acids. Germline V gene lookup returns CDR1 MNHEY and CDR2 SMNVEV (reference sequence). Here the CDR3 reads CASSGGRATEAFF. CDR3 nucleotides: TGTGCCAGCTCAGGGGGCAGGGCGACTGAAGCTTTCTTT.

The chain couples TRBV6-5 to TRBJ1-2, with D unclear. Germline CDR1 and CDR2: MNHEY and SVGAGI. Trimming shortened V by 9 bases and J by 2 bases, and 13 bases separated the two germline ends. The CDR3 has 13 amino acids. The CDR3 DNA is TGTGCCAGTGCAGATCTCGGGAACTATGGCTACACCTTC. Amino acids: CASADLGNYGYTF.

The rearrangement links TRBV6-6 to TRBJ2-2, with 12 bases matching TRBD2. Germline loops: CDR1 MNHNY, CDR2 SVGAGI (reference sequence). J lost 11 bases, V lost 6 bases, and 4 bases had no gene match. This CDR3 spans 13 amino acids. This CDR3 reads CASRLAGGGELFF. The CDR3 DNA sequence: TGTGCCAGCAGACTAGCGGGAGGAGGTGAGCTGTTTTTT.

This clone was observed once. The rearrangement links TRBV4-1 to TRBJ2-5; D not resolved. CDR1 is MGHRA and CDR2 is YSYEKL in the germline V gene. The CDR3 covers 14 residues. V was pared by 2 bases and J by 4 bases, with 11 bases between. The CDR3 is CASSQSPLGETQYF. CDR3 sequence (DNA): TGCGCCAGCAGCCAATCCCCCTTAGGAGAGACCCAGTACTTC.

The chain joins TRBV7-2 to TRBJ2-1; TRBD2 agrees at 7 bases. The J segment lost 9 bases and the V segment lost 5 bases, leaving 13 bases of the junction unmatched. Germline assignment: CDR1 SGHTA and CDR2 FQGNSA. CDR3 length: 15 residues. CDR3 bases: TGTGCCAGCAGCCGGTGGACTAGTCGGGAGATTGAGCAGTTCTTC. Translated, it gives CASSRWTSREIEQFF.